One and the same sample provided the 9 T cell receptor beta chains below, sequenced in a study of T cell responses to AZD1222 COVID-19 vaccine. Libraries were prepared by immunoSEQ multiplex PCR; TCRdb keeps only in-frame clonotypes and omits some of them. The sample lists about 100,000 clones; nearly 90% were seen once. The source was peripheral blood, collected 28 days after the second AZD1222 dose. These receptors were taken from an adult who received the AZD1222 COVID-19 vaccine.

This rearrangement joins TRBV7-8 to TRBJ1-3; 8 bases fit TRBD1. Losses at the gene ends were 8 bases for V and 2 bases for J; bases not matched to a gene: 5. From germline, CDR1 is SGHVS and CDR2 FQNEAQ. This CDR3 contains 14 residues. CDR3 sequence: CASSTGVAGNTIYF. CDR3 DNA: TGTGCCAGCTCGACAGGGGTAGCTGGAAACACCATATATTTT.

This sequence joins TRBV7-9 and TRBJ1-2; the match to TRBD1 covers 7 bases. With 7 bases clipped from V and 3 bases from J, the junction kept 5 bases outside the gene matches. Germline V gene data show CDR1 as SEHNR and CDR2 as FQNEAQ (reference sequence). The CDR3 consists of 13 residues. This CDR3 is CASTKTGDYGYTF. CDR3 coding DNA: TGTGCCAGCACTAAAACAGGGGACTATGGCTACACCTTC.

This rearrangement joins TRBV6-5 to TRBJ1-3, with D perhaps TRBD1 (6 bases). Germline V gives CDR1 MNHEY, CDR2 SVGAGI. This CDR3 comprises 14 residues. Deletions cut 6 bases from V and 4 bases from J, with 13 bases between. As DNA, the CDR3 is TGTGCCAGCAGACGGACAGAGCAGGGAAACACCATATATTTT. Translation gives CASRRTEQGNTIYF.

The chain combines TRBV18 with TRBJ2-7; 8 bases are a match to TRBD1. CDR1 KGHSH and CDR2 LQKENI come from the germline V gene. The CDR3 covers 13 residues. V was pared by 5 bases and J by 5 bases, with 5 bases of the junction left unmatched. CDR3 residues: CASSSGDRNEQYF. The CDR3 DNA reads as TGTGCCAGCTCATCAGGGGACAGGAACGAGCAGTACTTC. The full variable domain, its missing parts supplied by reference TRBV18 and TRBJ2-7, is NAGVMQNPRHLVRRRGQEARLRCSPMKGHSHVYWYRQLPEEGLKFMVYLQKENIIDESGMPKERFSAEFPKEGPSILRIQQVVRGDSAAYFCASSSGDRNEQYFGPGTRLTVT.

The chain recombines TRBV10-3 with TRBJ2-7; 11 nucleotides agree with TRBD2. V trimming: 6 bases; J trimming: 0 bases; junction bases outside the gene matches: 1. Looked up from germline, CDR1 is ENHRY and CDR2 is SYGVKD. This CDR3 is built from 14 residues. The CDR3 nucleotides are TGTGCCATCAGCACTAGCGGGAGCTCCTACGAGCAGTACTTC. Its protein is CAISTSGSSYEQYF.

This clone was observed a handful of times. The chain combines TRBV7-9 with TRBJ2-7, with TRBD1 matching over 8 bases. V was clipped by 5 bases and J by 0 bases; unmatched bases: 12. Germline assignment: CDR1 SEHNR and CDR2 FQNEAQ (reference sequence). The CDR3 runs 17 residues. The CDR3 spells CASSLLGETGDSYEQYF. The CDR3, as DNA: TGTGCCAGCAGCCTCTTGGGCGAGACAGGGGACTCCTACGAGCAGTACTTC.

This chain's CDR3 is CAWSSLPGELFF. In nucleotides, the CDR3 is TGTGCCTGGAGTAGTCTGCCCGGGGAGCTGTTTTTT. This rearrangement joins TRBV30 to TRBJ2-2; D gene unclear. CDR3 length: 12 amino acids. Germline-derived CDR1 and CDR2 are GTSNPN and SVGIG (reference sequence). V was clipped by 2 bases and J by 6 bases, with 7 bases between them.

This rearrangement joins TRBV24-1 to TRBJ2-1, with 11 bases identical to TRBD1. The germline gives CDR1 KGHDR, CDR2 SFDVKD. The length of the CDR3 is 16 residues. After removal of 2 bases from V and 6 bases from J, the junction contained 5 bases not matched to a gene. CDR3 nucleotides: TGTGCCACCAGTGATTCCTGGACAGGGGGCCTCAATGAGCAGTTCTTC. Its translation: CATSDSWTGGLNEQFF.

The CDR3 reads CASSQRDRAGKETQYF. Here the CDR3 DNA reads TGCGCCAGCAGCCAACGTGACAGGGCTGGGAAGGAGACCCAGTACTTC. The rearrangement joins TRBV4-1 to TRBJ2-5, with TRBD1 matching over 7 bases. Trimming cost V 2 bases and J 5 bases; bases outside gene matches: 11. CDR1 and CDR2 from the germline V gene are MGHRA and YSYEKL. This CDR3 is built from 16 residues.